A selection of T cell receptor beta chains follows, all from one sample in a study of beta chain features in type 1 diabetes. The method was immunoSEQ multiplex PCR; TCRdb's version includes in-frame clones alone and lacks a portion of them. The table includes 160,000 or so clones, around 9.7% detected once. Sequencing was carried out using central memory CD4+ T cells from blood. These receptors came from a woman aged 25 to 45 with type 1 diabetes. The CDR3 runs from the conserved cysteine through the conserved F or W. The D gene is left open where the match is weak. Size tells how often a clone was seen (once, few, many) or the class of an expanded clone, and some rows leave it out.

V gene	J gene	D gene	clone size	CDR3 protein	CDR3 DNA
TRBV11-2	TRBJ2-4	-	-	CASSLDRAGRNIQYF	TGTGCCAGCAGCTTAGATCGGGCGGGAAGGAACATTCAGTACTTC
TRBV7-9	TRBJ2-1	-	-	CASSPGVVREQFF	TGTGCCAGCAGCCCGGGTGTTGTCCGTGAGCAGTTCTTC
TRBV5-1	TRBJ2-1	TRBD1	few	CASVPGQGDNEQFF	TGCGCCAGCGTCCCGGGACAGGGGGACAATGAGCAGTTCTTC
TRBV4-2	TRBJ1-2	-	-	CASSQLQRIQANYGYTF	TGTGCCAGCAGCCAACTACAAAGGATTCAGGCTAACTATGGCTACACCTTC
TRBV19	TRBJ2-2	TRBD2	-	CASSSLAGFTGELFF	TGTGCCAGTAGCTCACTAGCGGGATTCACCGGGGAGCTGTTTTTT
TRBV4-2	TRBJ2-5	TRBD2	few	CASSQVGGRGQETQYF	TGTGCCAGCAGCCAAGTCGGCGGGAGGGGTCAAGAGACCCAGTACTTC
TRBV15	TRBJ2-1	-	-	CATSVGDTTRRNEQFF	TGTGCCACCAGCGTCGGGGACACCACCCGGCGCAATGAGCAGTTCTTC
TRBV30	TRBJ1-2	TRBD1	-	CAWTGTAYNYGYTF	TGTGCCTGGACCGGGACAGCTTATAACTATGGCTACACCTTC
TRBV11-3	TRBJ2-3	-	-	CASSRNTPRDTQYF	TGTGCCAGCAGCCGTAACACACCGCGGGATACGCAGTATTTT
TRBV7-9	TRBJ1-2	TRBD1	-	CASSLQGGNYGYTF	TGTGCCAGCAGCTTGCAAGGGGGCAACTATGGCTACACCTTC
TRBV9	TRBJ2-3	-	-	CASSVTQATDTQYF	TGTGCCAGCAGCGTAACTCAGGCCACAGATACGCAGTATTTT
TRBV4-1	TRBJ1-4	TRBD1	-	CASSQVQGATNEKLFF	TGCGCCAGCAGCCAAGTTCAGGGGGCAACTAATGAAAAACTGTTTTTT
TRBV2	TRBJ2-7	TRBD1	few	CASSDNGQGLYF	TGTGCCAGCAGTGACAACGGACAGGGACTCTACTTC
TRBV4-1	TRBJ2-3	TRBD2	few	CASSQGTSGRVSDTQYF	TGCGCCAGCAGCCAAGGGACTAGCGGGAGGGTAAGCGATACGCAGTATTTT
TRBV29-1	TRBJ2-3	TRBD2	few	CSAGGMASGYTDTQYF	TGCAGCGCTGGAGGGATGGCTAGCGGATACACAGATACGCAGTATTTT
TRBV5-1	TRBJ2-7	-	-	CASSPRGPGYEQYF	TGCGCCAGCAGCCCCCGTGGGCCTGGCTACGAGCAGTACTTC
TRBV18	TRBJ1-4	-	few	CASSPRGPDEKLFF	TGTGCCAGCTCACCACGGGGCCCGGATGAAAAACTGTTTTTT
TRBV5-4	TRBJ1-2	-	-	CASSLPLQSGDGYTF	TGTGCCAGCAGCTTACCCCTGCAGTCCGGAGACGGCTACACCTTC
TRBV10-3	TRBJ1-5	-	-	CAISDVRVDQPQHF	TGTGCCATCAGTGATGTCAGGGTTGATCAGCCCCAGCATTTT
TRBV19	TRBJ2-6	-	few	CASSWGTGANVLTF	TGTGCCAGTAGCTGGGGCACTGGGGCCAACGTCCTGACTTTC
TRBV7-7	TRBJ2-5	TRBD2	few	CASSLGTSGKETQYF	TGTGCTAGCAGCCTAGGGACTAGCGGGAAAGAGACCCAGTACTTC
TRBV30	TRBJ2-3	TRBD1	-	CAWSVTGGADTQYF	TGTGCCTGGAGTGTAACAGGGGGCGCAGATACGCAGTATTTT
TRBV6-5	TRBJ2-7	-	few	CASSYASRGSYEQYF	TGTGCCAGCAGTTACGCATCTCGGGGCTCCTACGAGCAGTACTTC
TRBV5-4	TRBJ2-1	TRBD2	-	CASTRGLAAGIGPKGQFF	TGTGCCAGCACCCGGGGACTAGCCGCTGGAATAGGCCCCAAGGGGCAGTTCTTC
TRBV29-1	TRBJ1-4	TRBD1	few	CSVATGDGEKLFF	TGCAGCGTCGCTACAGGGGACGGGGAAAAACTGTTTTTT
TRBV30	TRBJ1-2	-	-	CAWSPGEGGYTF	TGTGCCTGGAGTCCAGGGGAGGGTGGCTACACCTTC
TRBV25-1	TRBJ2-3	TRBD2	-	CASSEENGEREEDTQYF	TGTGCCAGCAGTGAAGAAAATGGAGAGCGGGAGGAAGATACGCAGTATTTT
TRBV6-5	TRBJ2-7	-	few	CASRQASSYEQYF	TGTGCCAGCAGACAGGCGAGCTCCTACGAGCAGTACTTC
TRBV30	TRBJ1-5	-	few	CAWSRQGSQPQHF	TGTGCCTGGAGTAGGCAGGGAAGTCAGCCCCAGCATTTT
TRBV9	TRBJ1-1	-	few	CASSVGGALTEAFF	TGTGCCAGCAGCGTTGGAGGGGCCCTCACTGAAGCTTTCTTT
TRBV28	TRBJ2-1	TRBD2	few	CASDLAGRSYNEQFF	TGTGCCAGCGACTTAGCGGGAAGGTCCTACAATGAGCAGTTCTTC
TRBV5-1	TRBJ2-1	-	few	CASSLDGRDYNEQFF	TGCGCCAGCAGCTTAGACGGGAGAGACTACAATGAGCAGTTCTTC
TRBV5-1	TRBJ1-1	-	few	CASSTATGITEAFF	TGCGCCAGCAGCACCGCGACAGGAATCACTGAAGCTTTCTTT
TRBV4-1	TRBJ2-3	-	-	CASSLTGRRVGRDTQYF	TGCGCCAGCAGCCTCACCGGACGTAGGGTGGGGAGAGATACGCAGTATTTT
TRBV6-1	TRBJ2-1	-	few	CASRTTLDEQFF	TGTGCCAGCAGAACGACTCTAGATGAGCAGTTCTTC
TRBV4-1	TRBJ2-6	TRBD2	-	CASSQAGVAGSSGANVLTF	TGCGCCAGCAGCCAAGCTGGCGTAGCGGGAAGCTCTGGGGCCAACGTCCTGACTTTC
TRBV6-5	TRBJ1-5	TRBD1	-	CASSGMDREQGPQHF	TGTGCCAGCAGTGGGATGGACAGGGAACAAGGGCCCCAGCATTTT
TRBV7-2	TRBJ2-7	TRBD2	few	CASSWTSGSFEQYF	TGTGCCAGCAGCTGGACTAGCGGGAGCTTCGAGCAGTACTTC
TRBV10-3	TRBJ2-7	-	-	CAISESGRDYEQYF	TGTGCCATCAGTGAGTCGGGCAGGGATTACGAGCAGTACTTC
TRBV28	TRBJ2-7	TRBD2	few	CASSPGTSGLTYEQYF	TGTGCCAGCAGTCCAGGGACTAGCGGCCTGACCTACGAGCAGTACTTC
TRBV5-1	TRBJ2-7	TRBD2	few	CASSPSGASGSLSLVHEQYF	TGCGCCAGCAGCCCCTCCGGTGCTAGCGGGAGTCTGAGTCTGGTCCACGAGCAGTACTTC
TRBV2	TRBJ1-5	-	-	CASSASTGPRNQPQHF	TGTGCCAGCAGTGCTTCGACTGGCCCGCGCAATCAGCCCCAGCATTTT
TRBV28	TRBJ2-3	TRBD1	-	CASRITGRGPADTQYF	TGTGCCAGCAGGATAACGGGTAGGGGGCCTGCAGATACGCAGTATTTT
TRBV5-5	TRBJ1-4	-	few	CASSSGVWATNEKLFF	TGTGCCAGCAGCTCCGGGGTATGGGCAACTAATGAAAAACTGTTTTTT
TRBV6-5	TRBJ1-5	-	-	CASSYSQVSNQPQHF	TGTGCCAGCAGTTACTCTCAGGTTAGCAATCAGCCCCAGCATTTT
TRBV5-1	TRBJ1-5	-	few	CASSLTGNFNQPQHF	TGCGCCAGCAGCTTGACAGGAAACTTTAATCAGCCCCAGCATTTT
TRBV7-3	TRBJ1-1	TRBD1	few	CASSSRGQDVTEAFF	TGTGCCAGCAGCTCACGGGGACAGGACGTCACTGAAGCTTTCTTT
TRBV7-3	TRBJ2-1	TRBD1	-	CASSLRGDRFSVQFF	TGTGCCAGCAGCTTAAGGGGGGACAGGTTCTCGGTGCAGTTCTTC